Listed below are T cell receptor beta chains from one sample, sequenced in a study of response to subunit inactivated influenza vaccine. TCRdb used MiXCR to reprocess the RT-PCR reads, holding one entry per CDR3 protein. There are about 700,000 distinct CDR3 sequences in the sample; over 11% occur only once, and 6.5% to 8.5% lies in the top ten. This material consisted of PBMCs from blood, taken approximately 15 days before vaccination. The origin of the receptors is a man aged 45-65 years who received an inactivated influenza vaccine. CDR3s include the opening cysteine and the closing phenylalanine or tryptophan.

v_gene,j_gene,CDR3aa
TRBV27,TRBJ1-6,CASKAESSYNSPLHF
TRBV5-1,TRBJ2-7,CASSLVPAGTTYEQYF
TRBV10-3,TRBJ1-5,CAIRGRGRNQPQHF
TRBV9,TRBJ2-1,CASSVGLAAYNEQFF
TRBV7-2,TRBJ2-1,CASSGSTGTQRYNEQFF
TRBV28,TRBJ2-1,CASSFFRTGWNEQFF
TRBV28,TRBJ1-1,CASSLGGAASAFF
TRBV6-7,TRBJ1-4,CASRDTAEINEKLFF
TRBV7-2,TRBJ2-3,CASRSEFGGDTQYF
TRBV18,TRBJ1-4,CASSPDQGANEKLFF
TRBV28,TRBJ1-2,CASSDSYGYTF
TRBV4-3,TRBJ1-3,CASSQTGGSGNTIYF
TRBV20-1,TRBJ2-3,CSAGTSGGPVTDTQYF
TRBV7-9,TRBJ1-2,CASSPQGGHGYTF
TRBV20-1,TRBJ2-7,CSAGDKTSYEQYF
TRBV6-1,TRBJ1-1,CASSTIGLGWDTEAFF
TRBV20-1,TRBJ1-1,CSAKGGKNTEAFF
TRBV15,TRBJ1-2,CATSRQGLNPYGYTF
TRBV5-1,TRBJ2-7,CASSQRTGGINEQYF
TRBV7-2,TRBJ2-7,CASSREGGAKYEQYF
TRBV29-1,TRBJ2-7,CSVLKLAGVRYEQYF
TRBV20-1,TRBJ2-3,CSARVKALTDTQYF
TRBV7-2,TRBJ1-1,CASSPVANTEAFF
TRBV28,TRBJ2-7,CASSLWLGHEQYF
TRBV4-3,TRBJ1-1,CASSLTPVGVEAFF
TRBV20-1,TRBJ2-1,CSSGRLPVWQGEQFF
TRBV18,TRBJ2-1,CASSPRGLSYNEQFF
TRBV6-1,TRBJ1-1,CASSELKGIGTEAFF
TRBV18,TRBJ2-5,CASSHAGLAGQETQYF
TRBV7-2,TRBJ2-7,CASSLGGAVTYEQYF
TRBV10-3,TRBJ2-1,CAISEGDNEQFF
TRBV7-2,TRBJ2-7,CASSLVRQDEQYF
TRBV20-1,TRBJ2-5,CSAPGLAGDETQYF
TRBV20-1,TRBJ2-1,CSARRTGLSYNEQFF
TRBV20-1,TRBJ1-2,CSARDARGPLSNYGYTF
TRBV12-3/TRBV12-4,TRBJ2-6,CASSTGQGISGANVLTF